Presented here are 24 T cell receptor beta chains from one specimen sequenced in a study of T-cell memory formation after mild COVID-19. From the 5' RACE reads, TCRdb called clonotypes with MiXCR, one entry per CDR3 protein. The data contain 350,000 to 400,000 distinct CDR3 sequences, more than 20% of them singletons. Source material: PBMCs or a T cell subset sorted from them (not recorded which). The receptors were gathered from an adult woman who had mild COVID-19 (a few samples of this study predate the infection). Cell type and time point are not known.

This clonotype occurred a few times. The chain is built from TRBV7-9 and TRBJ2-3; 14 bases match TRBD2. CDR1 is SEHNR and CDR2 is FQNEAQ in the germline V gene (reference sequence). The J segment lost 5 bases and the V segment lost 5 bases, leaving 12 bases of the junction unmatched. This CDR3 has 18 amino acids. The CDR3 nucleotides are TGTGCCAGCAGCCCACAGGTGACTAGCGGGAGGGTTGAAGATACGCAGTATTTT. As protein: CASSPQVTSGRVEDTQYF.

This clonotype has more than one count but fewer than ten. In nucleotides, the CDR3 is TGCGCCAGCCAGACAGGGGACCGGGAGACCCAGTACTTC. As protein: CASQTGDRETQYF. This chain links TRBV5-1 with TRBJ2-5, with 8 bases that match TRBD1. The CDR3 has 13 residues. Germline lookup yields CDR1 SGHRS and CDR2 YFSETQ. The V and J ends lost 7 bases and 5 bases, in that order; junction bases with no gene match: 7.

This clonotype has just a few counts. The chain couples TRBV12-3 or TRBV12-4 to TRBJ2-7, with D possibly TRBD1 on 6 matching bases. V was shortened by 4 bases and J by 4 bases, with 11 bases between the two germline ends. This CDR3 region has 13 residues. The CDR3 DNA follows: TGTGCCAGCAGTTACCGACAGGTTTACGAGCAGTACTTC. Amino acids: CASSYRQVYEQYF.

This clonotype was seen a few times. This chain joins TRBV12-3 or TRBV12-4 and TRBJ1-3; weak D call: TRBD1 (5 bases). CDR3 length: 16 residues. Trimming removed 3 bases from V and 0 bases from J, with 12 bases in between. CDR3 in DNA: TGTGCCAGCAGTTTCACCGCAGGGCTCTCTGGAAACACCATATATTTT. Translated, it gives CASSFTAGLSGNTIYF.

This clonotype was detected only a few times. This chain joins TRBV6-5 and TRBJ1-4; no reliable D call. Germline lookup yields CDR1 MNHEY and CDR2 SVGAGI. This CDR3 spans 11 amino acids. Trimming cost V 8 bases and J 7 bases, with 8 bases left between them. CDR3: CASRSGEKLFF. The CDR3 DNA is TGTGCCAGCCGTTCCGGTGAAAAACTGTTTTTT.

CDR3 protein: CASSYYQRPGQGTDTQYF. CDR3 bases: TGTGCCAGCAGTTACTATCAACGTCCGGGACAGGGAACAGATACGCAGTATTTT. J is TRBJ2-3 and V is TRBV6-6; 9 bases are a match to TRBD1. This CDR3 has 18 residues. Unmatched junction bases numbered 11, after V lost 1 base and J lost 3 bases. The germline gives CDR1 MNHNY, CDR2 SVGAGI (reference sequence).

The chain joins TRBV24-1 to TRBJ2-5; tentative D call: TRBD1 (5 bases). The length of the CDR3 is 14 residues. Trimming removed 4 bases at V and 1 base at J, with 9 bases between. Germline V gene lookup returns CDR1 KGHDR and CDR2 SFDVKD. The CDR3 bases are TGTGCCACCAGTGAGTTTGACAGCCAAGAGACCCAGTACTTC. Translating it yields CATSEFDSQETQYF.

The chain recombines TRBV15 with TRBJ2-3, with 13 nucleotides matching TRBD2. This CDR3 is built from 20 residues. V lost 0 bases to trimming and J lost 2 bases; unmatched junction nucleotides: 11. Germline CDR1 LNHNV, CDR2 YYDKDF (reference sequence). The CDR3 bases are TGTGCCACCAGCAGAGATAAAACAGGACTAGCGGGGGCAGCCACAGATACGCAGTATTTT. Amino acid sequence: CATSRDKTGLAGAATDTQYF. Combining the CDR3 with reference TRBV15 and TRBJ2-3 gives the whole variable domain DAMVIQNPRYQVTQFGKPVTLSCSQTLNHNVMYWYQQKSSQAPKLLFHYYDKDFNNEADTPDNFQSRRPNTSFCFLDIRSPGLGDTAMYLCATSRDKTGLAGAATDTQYFGPGTRLTVL.

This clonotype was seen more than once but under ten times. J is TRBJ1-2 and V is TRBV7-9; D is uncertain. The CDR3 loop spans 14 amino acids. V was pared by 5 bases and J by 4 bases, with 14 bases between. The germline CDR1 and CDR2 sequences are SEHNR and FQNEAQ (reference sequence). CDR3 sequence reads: CASSLRDLSYGYTF. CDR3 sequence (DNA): TGTGCCAGCAGCCTCCGGGATCTTTCCTATGGCTACACCTTC.

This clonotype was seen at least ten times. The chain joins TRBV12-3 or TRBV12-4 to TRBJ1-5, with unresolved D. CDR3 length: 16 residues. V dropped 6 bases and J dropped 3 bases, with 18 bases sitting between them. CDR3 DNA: TGTGCCAGCAGATCGGACTGGGGAGTCTCCAATCAGCCCCAGCATTTT. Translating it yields CASRSDWGVSNQPQHF.

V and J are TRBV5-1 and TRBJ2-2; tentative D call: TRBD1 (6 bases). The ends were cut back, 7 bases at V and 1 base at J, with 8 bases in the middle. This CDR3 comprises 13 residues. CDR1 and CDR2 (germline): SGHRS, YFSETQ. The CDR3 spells CASVQGNTGELFF. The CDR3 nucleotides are TGCGCCAGCGTACAGGGGAACACCGGGGAGCTGTTTTTT.

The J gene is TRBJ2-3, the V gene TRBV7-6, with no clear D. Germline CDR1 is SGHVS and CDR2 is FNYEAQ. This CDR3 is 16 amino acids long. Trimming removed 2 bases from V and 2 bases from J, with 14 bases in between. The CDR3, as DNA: TGTGCCAGCAGCTTACGGTCGAACAGTTACACAGATACGCAGTATTTT. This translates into CASSLRSNSYTDTQYF.

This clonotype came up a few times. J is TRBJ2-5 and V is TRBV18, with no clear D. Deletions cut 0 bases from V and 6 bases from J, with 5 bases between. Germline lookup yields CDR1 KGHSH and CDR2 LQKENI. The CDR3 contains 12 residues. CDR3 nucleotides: TGTGCCAGCTCACCACCGGGGAAGACCCAGTACTTC. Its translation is CASSPPGKTQYF.

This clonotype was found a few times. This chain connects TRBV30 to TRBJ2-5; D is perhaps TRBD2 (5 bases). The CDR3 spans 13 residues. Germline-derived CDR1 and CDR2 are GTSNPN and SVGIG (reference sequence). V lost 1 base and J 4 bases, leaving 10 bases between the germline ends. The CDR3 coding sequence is TGTGCCTGGAGTGCCTCCCGGGGAGAGACCCAGTACTTC. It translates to CAWSASRGETQYF.

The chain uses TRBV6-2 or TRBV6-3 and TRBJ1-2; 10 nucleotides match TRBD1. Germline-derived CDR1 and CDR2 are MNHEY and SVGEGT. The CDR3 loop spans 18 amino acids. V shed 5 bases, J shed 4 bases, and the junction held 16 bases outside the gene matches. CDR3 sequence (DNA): TGTGCCAGCAGTCCTGTCCTGGGACAGGGGTCGAAACCCTATGGCTACACCTTC. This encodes CASSPVLGQGSKPYGYTF.

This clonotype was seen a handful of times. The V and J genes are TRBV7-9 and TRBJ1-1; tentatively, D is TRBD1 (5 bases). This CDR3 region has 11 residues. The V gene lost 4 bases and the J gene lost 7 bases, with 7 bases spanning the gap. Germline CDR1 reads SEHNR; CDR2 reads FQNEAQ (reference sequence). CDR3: CASSWGGEAFF. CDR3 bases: TGTGCCAGCAGCTGGGGGGGTGAAGCTTTCTTT.

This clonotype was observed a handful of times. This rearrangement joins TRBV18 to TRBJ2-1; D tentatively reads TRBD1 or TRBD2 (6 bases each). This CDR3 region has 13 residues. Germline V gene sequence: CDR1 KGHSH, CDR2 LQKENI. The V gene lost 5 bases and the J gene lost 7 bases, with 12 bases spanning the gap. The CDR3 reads CASSSTGTNEQFF. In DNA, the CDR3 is TGTGCCAGCTCATCAACAGGGACTAATGAGCAGTTCTTC.

Here the CDR3 reads CSVVPAGGHSYEQYF. CDR3 nucleotide sequence: TGCAGCGTTGTGCCCGCTGGGGGGCATTCCTACGAGCAGTACTTC. The genes are TRBV29-1 and TRBJ2-7, with D perhaps TRBD1 or TRBD2 (6 bases each). V lost 4 bases, J lost 1 base, and 17 bases lay in between. Germline CDR1 and CDR2: SQVTM and ANQGSEA. This CDR3 comprises 15 residues.

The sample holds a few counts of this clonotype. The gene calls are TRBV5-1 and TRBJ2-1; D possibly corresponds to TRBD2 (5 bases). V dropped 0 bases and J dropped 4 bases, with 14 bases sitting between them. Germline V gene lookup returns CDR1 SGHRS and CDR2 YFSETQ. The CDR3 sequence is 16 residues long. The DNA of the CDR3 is TGCGCCAGCAGCTTGGTCGGGGAGACGTTTTACAATGAGCAGTTCTTC. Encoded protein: CASSLVGETFYNEQFF.

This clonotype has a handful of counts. The CDR3 DNA reads TGTGCCAGCAGTTTAAGCAGGGGGGGAGATACGCAGTATTTT. It yields the protein CASSLSRGGDTQYF. V is TRBV12-3 or TRBV12-4 and J is TRBJ2-3; D may correspond to TRBD1 or TRBD2 (7 bases each). The CDR3 is 14 amino acids. The V end was cut by 2 bases, the J end by 5 bases, with 11 bases between.

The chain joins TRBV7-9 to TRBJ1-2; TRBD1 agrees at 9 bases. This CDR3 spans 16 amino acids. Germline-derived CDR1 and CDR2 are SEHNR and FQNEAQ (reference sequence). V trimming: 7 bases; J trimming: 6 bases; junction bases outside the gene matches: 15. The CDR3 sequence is CASTNNPGGTGNGYTF. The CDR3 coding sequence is TGTGCCAGCACCAATAACCCGGGCGGGACAGGGAATGGCTACACCTTC.

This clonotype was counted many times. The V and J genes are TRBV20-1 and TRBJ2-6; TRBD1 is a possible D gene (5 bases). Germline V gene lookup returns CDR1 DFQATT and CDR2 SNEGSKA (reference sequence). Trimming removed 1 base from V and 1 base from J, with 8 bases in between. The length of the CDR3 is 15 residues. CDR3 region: CSARVSGSGANVLTF. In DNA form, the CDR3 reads TGCAGTGCTAGAGTTTCAGGGTCTGGGGCCAACGTCCTGACTTTC.

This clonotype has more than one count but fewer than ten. The chain's CDR3 is CASSPGTDALYEQYF. As DNA, the CDR3 is TGTGCCAGCAGCCCCGGGACGGATGCCCTATACGAGCAGTACTTC. The chain employs TRBV4-2 and TRBJ2-7; D is possibly TRBD1 or TRBD2 (5 bases each). The germline gives CDR1 LGHNA, CDR2 YNFKEQ. Between the trimmed V and J ends, which lost 4 bases and 4 bases, there was a span of 17 bases. The CDR3 has 15 residues.

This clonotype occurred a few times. As DNA, the CDR3 is TGTGCCAGCAGCTTAGGGACAGGGGGCGCAAAGACCCAGTACTTC. Its protein is CASSLGTGGAKTQYF. The chain couples TRBV7-3 to TRBJ2-5; 12 bases match TRBD1. Trimming removed 2 bases from V and 6 bases from J; junction bases left unmatched: 4. The CDR3 is 15 amino acids. Germline CDR1 SGHTA, CDR2 FQGTGA.